This entry features one T cell receptor beta chain sequence. Its antigen is undetermined. TCRdb reprocessed the reads via MiXCR and lists one record per CDR3 protein. The sample holds about 920,000 distinct CDR3 sequences; roughly 30% are singletons and the top ten take around 15%. This record belongs to a study of T cell repertoires in cytomegalovirus infection. In the study overall: Recently identified HLA-C-restricted CMV epitopes were among the peptides used. Indications came from public TCR beta signatures; they pointed to CMV infection and to a matching HLA type.

The trim removed 4 bases at V and 5 bases at J, leaving 12 bases unmatched. The CDR3 has 16 residues. Germline V gene sequence: CDR1 MGHRA, CDR2 YSYEKL. General study findings and limits: The study identified carriers of CMV plus the relevant HLA from cumulative public TCR beta family frequency. Clonotype analysis showed dominance of the ex vivo response by HLA-C-restricted CMV-specific TCR beta clonotypes.

The receptor was derived from a human donor in good health (CMV status not recorded). Some clones in this sample may be carry-over from other donors' samples. The sample here was cultured CD8+ T cells from PBMCs, taken from culture after CMV antigen stimulation. The chain joins TRBV4-1 to TRBJ2-5, with 8 bases matching TRBD2. The DNA of the CDR3 is TGCGCCAGCAGCCCTACGTCGGGGGGGGATCGGGAGACCCAGTACTTC. It specifies CASSPTSGGDRETQYF.